This is a list of T cell receptor beta chains from one sample in a study of cytomegalovirus exposure and HLA in healthy donors. The data were produced by immunoSEQ multiplex PCR, yet TCRdb's version contains in-frame clones alone and is incomplete. Of 150,000 to 200,000 clones listed, 75% to 90% were seen once; the top ten hold 1.9%. Specimen: PBMCs. The receptors derive from a woman aged 18-29 years in good health and CMV-seronegative. CDR3s include the opening cysteine and the closing phenylalanine or tryptophan. The D gene is left open where the match is weak.

D,V,J,CDR3
.,TRBV7-9,TRBJ1-2,CASSPNLVGARNYGYTF
.,TRBV18,TRBJ1-5,CASSLGRSNQPQHF
TRBD1,TRBV28,TRBJ1-1,CASSLQGALSTEAFF
TRBD1,TRBV5-1,TRBJ1-1,CASSGGQGAEAFF
TRBD1,TRBV19,TRBJ1-5,CASRPDREGGQPQHF
.,TRBV6-5,TRBJ1-1,CASSSPGVTEAFF
TRBD1,TRBV5-1,TRBJ1-1,CASSQTGGMNTEAFF
.,TRBV14,TRBJ2-3,CASRSGVTQYF
.,TRBV7-9,TRBJ1-5,CASSSSGAGQPQHF
.,TRBV7-9,TRBJ2-7,CASSFDSYEQYF
.,TRBV19,TRBJ2-4,CASSYVGLGYF
.,TRBV7-9,TRBJ2-1,CASSWVPGLVRSEKQFF
TRBD2,TRBV29-1,TRBJ2-3,CSVDNLAGADTQYF
TRBD1,TRBV18,TRBJ2-2,CASSLDRTGSTGELFF
TRBD1,TRBV25-1,TRBJ2-2,CASSGLGQLDTGELFF
TRBD1,TRBV7-6,TRBJ2-5,CASSSGQGVRNQETQYF
.,TRBV25-1,TRBJ2-1,CASQGSSYNEQFF
TRBD1,TRBV10-3,TRBJ1-1,CATRTGGDTEAFF
.,TRBV6-1,TRBJ1-2,CASSEARRDYGYTF
.,TRBV6-5,TRBJ2-7,CASSPRRGPNYEQYF
.,TRBV28,TRBJ1-1,CASSPDGYTEAFF
TRBD2,TRBV6-5,.,CASSYGLAASYEQYF
.,TRBV5-1,TRBJ2-3,CASGTGQGGTDTQYF
TRBD1,TRBV10-3,TRBJ2-7,CASSFLGQGFTYEQYF
TRBD1,TRBV18,TRBJ1-2,CASSPRSQGVLYGYTF
TRBD1,TRBV5-6,TRBJ1-2,CASSGGQDLLYGYTF